The rows below give T cell receptor beta chains drawn from one sample of a study of OX40 agonist ivuxolimab in advanced cancers. The assay was immunoSEQ multiplex PCR, and TCRdb's table has in-frame clones only and misses some. Among roughly 56,000 clones listed, 82% were seen once. The sample consisted of CD4+ or CD8+ T cells sorted from blood, taken in a trial of the OX40 agonist ivuxolimab. Receptor source: an adult with an advanced solid tumor such as melanoma, head and neck, liver or kidney cancer. The conserved cysteine and the conserved F or W are not part of the CDR3 here. A D gene is named only where the DNA matches it firmly.

d_gene,v_gene,CDR3aa
TRBD1,TRBV2,ASSVRQGAGYT
.,TRBV6-1,ASSAYSGT
.,TRBV7-2,ASRRPGGTGELF
.,TRBV6-6,ASRVEQDYGYGYT
TRBD2,TRBV5-1,ASSLGAGIYNEQF
.,TRBV7-2,ASSAGRAQPQH
.,TRBV15,ATSERDYGYT
TRBD1,TRBV6-6,ASSRRQGAYEQY
.,TRBV7-6,ASSLAIGVSSYEQY
TRBD1,TRBV6-5,ASGTGRGQPQH
.,TRBV5-5,ASSSNTDTQY
TRBD1,TRBV7-2,ASSSKATGTGTYEQY
.,TRBV6-5,ASSSLLPNQPQH
.,TRBV5-4,ASSFRSQGQNIQY
TRBD1,TRBV7-2,ASSLSPWTGMNTEAF
TRBD1,TRBV7-2,ASSPVGTANTEAF
TRBD1,TRBV7-3,ASSPRDRGSDTQY
.,TRBV6-6,ASSTDSNQPQH
TRBD1,TRBV10-2,ASREDRGKNGYT
TRBD1,TRBV6-6,ASSGTEKETQY
TRBD1,TRBV7-8,ASSLAGQGIFPDTQY
.,TRBV6-5,ASGQRTDSPLH
.,TRBV30,AWSVRGATNEKLF
TRBD2,TRBV10-2,ASRASGEETQY
TRBD1,TRBV5-6,ASSLFGVGTGGWGTQY
.,TRBV6-5,ASRASGSYEQY
TRBD1,TRBV4-3,ASSRARQGAPGYT
.,TRBV19,ASSVQGFGAEAF
TRBD2,TRBV9,ASSVVSSGGHRDNEQF
TRBD1,TRBV19,ASSPRQGQSNYGYT
.,TRBV4-1,ASSQDPLYNEQF
TRBD2,TRBV6-4,ASSRGGRTDTQY
.,TRBV7-2,ASRSGLETGELF
.,TRBV9,ASSPVAVNTEAF
.,TRBV6-6,ASLGRVDYGYT
.,TRBV19,ASSRAGTSKTGELF
TRBD2,TRBV5-1,ASKSSSGSRYEQY
.,TRBV18,ASSPSGEFEPQH
.,TRBV5-1,ASSRGRGDDRETQY
.,TRBV7-2,ASSFAGRVGKLF
.,TRBV18,ASSPLREGTEAF
.,TRBV19,ASSFTGFGEQF
.,TRBV2,ASSLVQSYRDYGYT
TRBD1,TRBV5-5,ASSLDRGGNTIY
.,TRBV5-6,ASSLDRVTPEAF
TRBD1,TRBV19,ASTGQGPQPQH
.,TRBV29-1,SVVWGDEKLF
.,TRBV5-1,ASSLGTLNEKLF